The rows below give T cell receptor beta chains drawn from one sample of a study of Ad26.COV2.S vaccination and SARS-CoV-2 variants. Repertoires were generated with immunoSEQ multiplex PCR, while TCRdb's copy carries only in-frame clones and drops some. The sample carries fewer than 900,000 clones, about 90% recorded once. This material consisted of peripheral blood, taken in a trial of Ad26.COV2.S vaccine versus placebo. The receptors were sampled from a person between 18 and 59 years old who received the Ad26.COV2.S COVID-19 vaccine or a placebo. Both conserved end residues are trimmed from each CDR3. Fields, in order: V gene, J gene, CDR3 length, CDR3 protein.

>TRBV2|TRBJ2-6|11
ASRDSGANVLT
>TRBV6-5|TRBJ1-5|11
ASIGTGDQPQH
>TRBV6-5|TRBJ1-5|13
ASSSATVINQPQH
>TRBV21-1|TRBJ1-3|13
ASSKADFSGNTIY
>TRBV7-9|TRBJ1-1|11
ASSFERNTEAF
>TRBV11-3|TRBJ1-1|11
ASSLFENTEAF
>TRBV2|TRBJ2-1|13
ASTETSGRYNEQF
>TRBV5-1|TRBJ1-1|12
ASSLGQGEPEAF
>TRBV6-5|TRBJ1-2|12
ASSYSGLGYGYT
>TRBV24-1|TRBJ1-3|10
ATAGSGNTIY
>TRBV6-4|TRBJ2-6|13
ASSASGSGANVLT
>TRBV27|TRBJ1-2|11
ASSSGTGAGYT
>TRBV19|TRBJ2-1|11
ASRPDNLNEQF
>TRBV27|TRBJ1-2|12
ASSFTGANYGYT
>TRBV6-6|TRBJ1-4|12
ASSYEGTDEKLF
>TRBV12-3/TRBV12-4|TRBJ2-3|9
ASSLTDTQY
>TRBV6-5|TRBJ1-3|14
ASSYGVLGAGNTIY
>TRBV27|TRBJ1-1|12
ASSAIRGGTEAF
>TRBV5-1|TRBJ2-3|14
ASSLEAAGSSDTQY
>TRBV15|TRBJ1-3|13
ATSREQSSGNTIY
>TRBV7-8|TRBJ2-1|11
ASSRHLSYDQF
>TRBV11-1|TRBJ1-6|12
ASSLTGQNSPLH
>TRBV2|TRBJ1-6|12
ASSPQGSYSPLH
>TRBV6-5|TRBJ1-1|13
ASSYSTLMNTEAF
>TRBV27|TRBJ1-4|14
ASSLWRGGTNEKLF
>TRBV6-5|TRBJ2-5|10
ASSYSGETQY
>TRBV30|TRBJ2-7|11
AWTSGNSYEQY
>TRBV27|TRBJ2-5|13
ASSWRVGGGETQY
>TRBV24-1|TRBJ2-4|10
ATSPGSDIQY
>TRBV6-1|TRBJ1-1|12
ASSEGFMNTEAF
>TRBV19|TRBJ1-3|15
ASSQNLGGGAGNTIY
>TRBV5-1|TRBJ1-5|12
ASSIPMGKQPQH
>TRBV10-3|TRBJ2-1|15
AIRGGMTGSPYNEQF
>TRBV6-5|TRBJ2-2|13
ASKRSEGASGELF
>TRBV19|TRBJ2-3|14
ASSRGLAGTTDTQY
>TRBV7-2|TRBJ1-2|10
ASSLDYGGYT
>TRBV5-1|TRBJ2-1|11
ASRVGQAHEQF
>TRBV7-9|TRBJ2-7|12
ASSLDPTVDEQY
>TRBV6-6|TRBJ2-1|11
ASRAGSYNEQF
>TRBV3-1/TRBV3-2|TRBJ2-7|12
ASSPREGSYEQY
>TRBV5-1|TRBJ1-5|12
ASSSSETGQPQH
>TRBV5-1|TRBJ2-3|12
ASSLGEVTDTQY
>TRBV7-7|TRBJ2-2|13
ASSTTSGRSGELF
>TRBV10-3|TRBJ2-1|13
AISAGTGRPNEQF
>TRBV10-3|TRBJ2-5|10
AIGGYQETQY
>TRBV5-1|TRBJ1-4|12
ASSPPGNGEKLF
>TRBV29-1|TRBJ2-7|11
SAAVTSSYEQY
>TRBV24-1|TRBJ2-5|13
ATSDPTGWGETQY
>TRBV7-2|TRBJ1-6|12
ASSQGAWDSPLH
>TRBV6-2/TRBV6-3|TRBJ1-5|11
ASSQGGRGPQH
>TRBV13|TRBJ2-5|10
ASSLVTNAQY
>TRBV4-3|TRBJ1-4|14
ASSQDLSLQGEKLF
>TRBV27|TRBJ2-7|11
ASSRKQGYEQY
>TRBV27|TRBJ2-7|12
ASRVQEGSYEQY
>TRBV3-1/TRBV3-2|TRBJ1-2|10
ASSLRRNGYT
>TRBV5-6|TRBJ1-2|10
ASSWDGLGYT
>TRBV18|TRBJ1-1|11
ASSPPGGIEAF